Shown below are 22 T cell receptor beta chains from a single sample sequenced in a study of shared clonotypes between healthy human individuals. The method was immunoSEQ multiplex PCR; TCRdb's version includes in-frame clones alone and lacks a portion of them. The data show about 2.4 million clones, 80% to 95% seen once. The sample consisted of naive CD4+ T cells from PBMCs. Stated subset: CD45RA+ positively selected. The source of these receptors is a man in his late teens or twenties in good health. Some clones in this sample may be carry-over from other donors' samples.

This clone was counted only a few times. This chain links TRBV4-1 with TRBJ1-5; no definite D call. The CDR3 has 14 amino acids. Germline lookup yields CDR1 MGHRA and CDR2 YSYEKL. V was pared by 0 bases and J by 1 base, with 4 bases between. CDR3 loop: CASSQDASNQPQHF. The DNA for the CDR3 is TGCGCCAGCAGCCAAGATGCGAGCAATCAGCCCCAGCATTTT.

In regard to this clone: Other DNA sequences in the same sample also yield this CDR3. The chain has TRBV7-8 and TRBJ1-3; TRBD1 is a possible D gene (6 bases). The CDR3 covers 14 residues. Germline V gene lookup returns CDR1 SGHVS and CDR2 FQNEAQ. Trimming shortened V by 2 bases and J by 2 bases, and 7 bases separated the two germline ends. Written as DNA, the CDR3 is TGTGCCAGCAGCTTAACAGGGACTGGAAACACCATATATTTT. Its translation is CASSLTGTGNTIYF.

The chain has TRBV2 and TRBJ2-1; tentatively, D is TRBD1 (5 bases). There are 12 residues in the CDR3. Trimming shortened V by 4 bases and J by 6 bases, and 7 bases separated the two germline ends. Germline CDR1 SNHLY, CDR2 FYNNEI. The CDR3: CASSATVNEQFF. The CDR3 DNA reads as TGTGCCAGCAGTGCGACAGTCAATGAGCAGTTCTTC.

This chain connects TRBV10-3 to TRBJ2-1; 8 bases agree with TRBD2. CDR1 ENHRY and CDR2 SYGVKD come from the germline V gene. CDR3 size: 12 residues. V lost 7 bases to trimming and J lost 6 bases; unmatched junction nucleotides: 2. The DNA for the CDR3 is TGTGCCATCAATAGCGGGGTCAATGAGCAGTTCTTC. Its protein is CAINSGVNEQFF.

In regard to this clone: This CDR3 is also generated by other DNA sequences in the sample. The V and J genes are TRBV18 and TRBJ1-4; the D gene is possibly TRBD1 (5 bases). Trimming left V 3 bases short and J 0 bases short, with 8 bases between. CDR3 length: 15 residues. Per germline, CDR1 KGHSH and CDR2 LQKENI. This CDR3 reads CASSPGEATNEKLFF. The CDR3 DNA sequence: TGTGCCAGCTCACCGGGGGAGGCAACTAATGAAAAACTGTTTTTT.

This chain links TRBV4-1 with TRBJ1-2, with D unclear. The V and J ends lost 0 bases and 8 bases respectively, with 7 bases between them. Germline V lookup: CDR1 MGHRA, CDR2 YSYEKL. The CDR3 totals 12 residues. The CDR3 loop reads CASSQESRGYTF. The CDR3, as DNA: TGCGCCAGCAGCCAAGAATCGCGCGGCTACACCTTC.

The chain uses TRBV6-5 and TRBJ2-1; D remains unclear. The CDR3 has 15 residues. Germline V gene sequence: CDR1 MNHEY, CDR2 SVGAGI. Trimming cost V 7 bases and J 0 bases, with 13 bases left between them. The CDR3 DNA reads as TGTGCCAGCACCACCGAACCCAGCTCCTACAATGAGCAGTTCTTC. Its translation: CASTTEPSSYNEQFF.

CDR3 in amino acids: CASSFGGADTEAFF. For the CDR3, the DNA is TGTGCCAGCAGCTTTGGGGGGGCGGATACTGAAGCTTTCTTT. The chain recombines TRBV7-3 with TRBJ1-1; possible D gene TRBD1, 6 bases. The CDR3 spans 14 residues. Trimming cost V 3 bases and J 5 bases, with 13 bases left between them. Germline loops: CDR1 SGHTA, CDR2 FQGTGA.

This clone showed up just a few times. This rearrangement joins TRBV19 to TRBJ1-1, with TRBD1 as a possible D gene (5 bases). CDR3 size: 13 residues. V lost 3 bases and J lost 8, with 13 bases in between. Germline assignment: CDR1 LNHDA and CDR2 SQIVND (reference sequence). The CDR3 is CASSMGSQAEAFF. In DNA form, the CDR3 reads TGTGCCAGTAGTATGGGGTCACAGGCAGAAGCTTTCTTT. The full variable domain, in which reference TRBV19 and TRBJ1-1 provide the parts outside the CDR3, is DGGITQSPKYLFRKEGQNVTLSCEQNLNHDAMYWYRQDPGQGLRLIYYSQIVNDFQKGDIAEGYSVSREKKESFPLTVTSAQKNPTAFYLCASSMGSQAEAFFGQGTRLTVV.

The CDR3: CASSRPGENIQYF. The CDR3 DNA follows: TGCGCCAGCAGTCGACCGGGTGAAAACATTCAGTACTTC. This chain joins TRBV10-1 and TRBJ2-4; no reliable D call. Germline V gene data show CDR1 as WNHNN and CDR2 as SYGVQD (reference sequence). The CDR3 spans 13 residues. Trimming stripped 5 bases from V and 5 bases from J, with 10 bases between.

On this clone itself: The sample has other DNA sequences that encode this CDR3 too. V and J are TRBV27 and TRBJ1-2; D not certain. The CDR3 contains 14 residues. Looked up from germline, CDR1 is MNHEY and CDR2 is SMNVEV (reference sequence). V dropped 0 bases and J dropped 4 bases, with 9 bases sitting between them. CDR3 bases: TGTGCCAGCAGTTTATCGGGCGGCTCCTATGGCTACACCTTC. This sequence encodes CASSLSGGSYGYTF.

This clone was observed once. The chain links TRBV14 to TRBJ1-3; D unclear. V lost 1 base and J 0 bases, leaving 10 bases between the germline ends. This CDR3 is built from 16 residues. Germline values: CDR1 SGHDN, CDR2 FVKESK. The CDR3 DNA is TGTGCCAGCAGCCAAGGACTGACCTACTCTGGAAACACCATATATTTT. As protein: CASSQGLTYSGNTIYF.

The chain has TRBV29-1 and TRBJ2-7; D tentatively fits TRBD1 or TRBD2 (6 bases each). The V gene lost 6 bases and the J gene lost 6 bases, with 21 bases spanning the gap. The CDR3 has 14 residues. The germline gives CDR1 SQVTM, CDR2 ANQGSEA. This CDR3 is CSVEDTGAVSEQYF. The CDR3 DNA reads TGCAGCGTAGAGGACACGGGGGCAGTAAGCGAGCAGTACTTC.

The chain uses TRBV7-3 and TRBJ1-1; TRBD1 matches at 9 bases. The germline V gene encodes CDR1 SGHTA and CDR2 FQGTGA. There are 15 residues in the CDR3. V was clipped by 5 bases and J by 4 bases; unmatched bases: 8. The chain's CDR3 is CASSPSGTGLTEAFF. The CDR3 region has the DNA TGTGCCAGCAGCCCGTCCGGGACAGGGCTCACTGAAGCTTTCTTT.

J is TRBJ2-1 and V is TRBV7-2, with 8 bases fitting TRBD1. The germline CDR1 and CDR2 sequences are SGHTA and FQGNSA. The CDR3 runs to 14 residues. V was pared by 3 bases and J by 9 bases, with 7 bases of the junction left unmatched. The CDR3 DNA follows: TGTGCCAGCAGCTTCCAGGGGGCTGAGTCTGAGCAGTTCTTC. Encoded protein: CASSFQGAESEQFF.

The V gene is TRBV5-1, the J gene TRBJ2-3; D might be TRBD1 (7 bases). Germline-derived CDR1 and CDR2 are SGHRS and YFSETQ. The CDR3 length is 16 residues. With 4 bases removed from V and 3 bases from J, the gap between germline ends came to 18 bases. The CDR3 nucleotides read TGCGCCAGCAGCCAGCCGGGGGCAGGGGGGACAGATACGCAGTATTTT. Translation gives CASSQPGAGGTDTQYF.

The J gene is TRBJ1-6, the V gene TRBV4-2; D is unresolved. From germline, CDR1 is LGHNA and CDR2 YNFKEQ. The V gene lost 0 bases and the J gene lost 11 bases, with 5 bases spanning the gap. CDR3 size: 12 residues. The CDR3 loop reads CASSQERTPLHF. CDR3 nucleotide sequence: TGTGCCAGCAGCCAAGAAAGGACACCCCTCCACTTT.

This sequence joins TRBV7-3 and TRBJ1-1; 7 positions match TRBD1. The CDR3 extends over 16 amino acids. V gave up 0 bases and J gave up 4 bases; unmatched junction bases: 8. From germline, CDR1 is SGHTA and CDR2 FQGTGA. The CDR3 loop is CASSLTGGAGGTEAFF. CDR3 DNA sequence: TGTGCCAGCAGCTTAACCGGAGGGGCAGGGGGCACTGAAGCTTTCTTT.

The chain links TRBV18 to TRBJ1-2; D is unclear. Trimming took 0 bases from V and 6 from J, leaving 11 bases between them. The CDR3 contains 14 residues. Per the germline V gene, CDR1 is KGHSH and CDR2 is LQKENI. This CDR3 is CASSPPWGEDGYTF. The CDR3 DNA follows: TGTGCCAGCTCACCACCTTGGGGAGAGGATGGCTACACCTTC.

This rearrangement joins TRBV7-2 to TRBJ2-3, with D perhaps TRBD2 (6 bases). CDR1 and CDR2 from the germline V gene are SGHTA and FQGNSA. This CDR3 is 14 amino acids long. V lost 3 bases to trimming and J lost 5 bases, with 12 bases between them. In nucleotides, the CDR3 is TGTGCCAGCAGCTTTATTCGGGAGCAAGATACGCAGTATTTT. Translated: CASSFIREQDTQYF.

For this clone: Other nucleotide sequences in the sample specify the same CDR3. The rearrangement links TRBV7-6 to TRBJ2-7; 10 bases match TRBD1. CDR1 is SGHVS and CDR2 is FNYEAQ in the germline V gene. This CDR3 has 15 amino acids. After removal of 4 bases from V and 3 bases from J, the junction contained 6 bases not matched to a gene. The CDR3 DNA follows: TGTGCCAGCAGCTCACCGGGACAGGGGATCTACGAGCAGTACTTC. It is translated as CASSSPGQGIYEQYF.

The chain uses TRBV4-1 and TRBJ1-1, with 7 bases matching TRBD1. This CDR3 has 15 residues. The junction had 12 bases not matched to a gene; V was cut back by 0 bases and J by 11 bases. CDR1 is MGHRA, CDR2 YSYEKL, per germline. CDR3 DNA sequence: TGCGCCAGCAGCCAAGAGACCCGGGACAGAAAATTGGCTTTCTTT. It encodes CASSQETRDRKLAFF.